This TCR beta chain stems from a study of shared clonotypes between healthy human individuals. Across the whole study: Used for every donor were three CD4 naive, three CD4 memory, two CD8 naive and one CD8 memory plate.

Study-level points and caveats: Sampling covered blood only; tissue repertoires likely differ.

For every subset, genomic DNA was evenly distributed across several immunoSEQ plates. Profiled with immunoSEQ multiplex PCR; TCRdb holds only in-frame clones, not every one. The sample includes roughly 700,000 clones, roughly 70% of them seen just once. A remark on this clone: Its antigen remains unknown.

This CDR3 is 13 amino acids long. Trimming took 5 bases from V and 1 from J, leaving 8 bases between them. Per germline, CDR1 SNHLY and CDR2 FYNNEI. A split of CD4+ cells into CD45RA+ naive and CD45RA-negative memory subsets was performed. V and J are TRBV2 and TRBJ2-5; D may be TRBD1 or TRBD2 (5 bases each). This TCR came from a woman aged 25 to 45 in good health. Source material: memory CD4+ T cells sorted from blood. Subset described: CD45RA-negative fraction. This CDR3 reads CASSRGSQETQYF. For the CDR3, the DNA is TGTGCCAGCAGTCGGGGCAGCCAAGAGACCCAGTACTTC.